Presented here are 30 T cell receptor beta chains from one specimen sequenced in a study of CD8+CD57+ T cells in acquired aplastic anemia. Genomic DNA, the template, was used for profiling of the TCR beta VDJ and CDR3. TCRdb re-derived calls from the reads in MiXCR, one entry per CDR3 protein. The table records around 500,000 distinct CDR3 sequences, around 30% of them present only once. The patients chosen for sequencing had shown expansion of CD8+CD57+ cells (detected by flow cytometry). The source material was sorted CD4+, CD8+, or CD8+CD57+ T cells (not recorded which) from PBMCs. The receptors here all came from a human donor with aplastic anemia.

V and J are TRBV30 and TRBJ2-7; 8 nucleotides agree with TRBD1. V trimming: 1 base; J trimming: 5 bases; junction bases outside the gene matches: 16. Germline V gene lookup returns CDR1 GTSNPN and CDR2 SVGIG (reference sequence). The CDR3 consists of 17 residues. This chain's CDR3 is CAWSADRGPGGWDEQYF. In DNA, the CDR3 is TGTGCCTGGAGTGCCGACCGCGGCCCAGGGGGCTGGGACGAGCAGTACTTC. Full variable domain (rest looked up from reference TRBV30 and TRBJ2-7): SQTIHQWPATLVQPVGSPLSLECTVEGTSNPNLYWYRQAAGRGLQLLFYSVGIGQISSEVPQNLSASRPQDRQFILSSKKLLLSDSGFYLCAWSADRGPGGWDEQYFGPGTRLTVT.

This chain links TRBV24-1 with TRBJ1-5; no clear D. CDR3 length equals 13 residues. V shed 11 bases and J shed 0 bases, with 10 bases lying between them. Germline V CDR1 and CDR2: KGHDR, SFDVKD. The CDR3 loop reads CAIQIDSNQPQHF. CDR3 bases: TGTGCCATCCAGATCGATAGCAATCAGCCCCAGCATTTT.

This clonotype was detected many times. V usage is TRBV19 and J usage is TRBJ1-2, with D possibly matching TRBD1 (6 bases). Germline V CDR1 and CDR2: LNHDA, SQIVND (reference sequence). The CDR3 runs 13 residues. Trimming took 7 bases from V and 6 from J, leaving 15 bases between them. CDR3 DNA: TGTGCCAGTATCCCACAGGGTGGTCATGGCTACACCTTC. Its protein is CASIPQGGHGYTF.

The rearrangement uses TRBV16 and TRBJ1-5; D not certain. This CDR3 region has 14 residues. Germline CDR1 is KGHSY and CDR2 is FQNENV. Trimming removed 4 bases from V and 0 bases from J, with 7 bases in between. This CDR3 is CASSPGLSNQPQHF. Written as DNA, the CDR3 is TGTGCCAGCAGCCCCGGGCTTAGCAATCAGCCCCAGCATTTT.

Many counts were recorded for this clonotype. This clone may be a read error of a much larger clone one base away. The chain combines TRBV29-1 with TRBJ1-2; 9 bases are shared with TRBD1. The V gene's germline CDR1 is SQVTM and CDR2 ANQGSEA. The CDR3 consists of 12 residues. Trimming cost V 6 bases and J 4 bases; bases outside gene matches: 3. Here the CDR3 DNA reads TGCAGCGTGGACAGGGGAAGCTATGGCTACACCTTC. It encodes CSVDRGSYGYTF. The whole variable domain, remainder taken from reference TRBV29-1 and TRBJ1-2, is SAVISQKPSRDICQRGTSLTIQCQVDSQVTMMFWYRQQPGQSLTLIATANQGSEATYESGFVIDKFPISRPNLTFSTLTVSNMSPEDSSIYLCSVDRGSYGYTFGSGTRLTVV.

This clonotype was observed a single time. The V gene is TRBV4-1, the J gene TRBJ1-1; perhaps TRBD1 as D (6 bases). Germline V gene data show CDR1 as MGHRA and CDR2 as YSYEKL. V was cut by 1 base and J by 3 bases, with 21 bases left in between. The length of the CDR3 is 18 residues. This CDR3 is CASSQVGQPWSEYTEAFF. In DNA form, the CDR3 reads TGCGCCAGCAGCCAAGTAGGACAGCCCTGGAGCGAGTACACTGAAGCTTTCTTT.

The chain links TRBV27 to TRBJ1-2; the D is unclear. Germline CDR1 and CDR2: MNHEY and SMNVEV (reference sequence). The CDR3 runs 14 residues. Trimming took 6 bases from V and 6 from J, leaving 17 bases between them. CDR3 coding DNA: TGTGCCAGCAGATTGGGCTTTGGTGTGGATGGCTACACCTTC. Translated, it gives CASRLGFGVDGYTF.

This clonotype was detected many times. V usage is TRBV7-9 and J usage is TRBJ1-2; D perhaps matches TRBD1 (5 bases). The CDR3 runs to 13 residues. Trimming stripped 7 bases from V and 1 base from J, with 10 bases between. The germline CDR1 and CDR2 sequences are SEHNR and FQNEAQ (reference sequence). The DNA of the CDR3 is TGTGCCAGCACGACCGACAGTAACTATGGCTACACCTTC. Translated, it gives CASTTDSNYGYTF.

This rearrangement joins TRBV3-1 to TRBJ1-2, with D possibly matching TRBD1 (6 bases). Germline V CDR1 and CDR2: LGHDT, YNNKEL (reference sequence). CDR3 length: 13 amino acids. The ends were cut back, 0 bases at V and 8 bases at J, with 10 bases in the middle. The CDR3 loop reads CASSQEGHKGYTF. The CDR3 nucleotides read TGTGCCAGCAGCCAAGAGGGACACAAGGGCTACACCTTC. The whole variable domain, remainder taken from reference TRBV3-1 and TRBJ1-2, is DTAVSQTPKYLVTQMGNDKSIKCEQNLGHDTMYWYKQDSKKFLKIMFSYNNKELIINETVPNRFSPKSPDKAHLNLHINSLELGDSAVYFCASSQEGHKGYTFGSGTRLTVV.

Only one count was recorded for this clonotype. V usage is TRBV19 and J usage is TRBJ1-5; D remains ambiguous. The CDR3 has 13 residues. V lost 9 bases and J lost 5, with 14 bases in between. CDR1 is LNHDA, CDR2 SQIVND, per germline (reference sequence). The CDR3 protein is CASRGQSHQPQHF. The DNA of the CDR3 is TGTGCCAGCAGAGGGCAGAGCCATCAGCCCCAGCATTTT.

The gene calls are TRBV25-1 and TRBJ1-1; no reliable D call. Germline lookup yields CDR1 MGHDK and CDR2 SYGVNS. This CDR3 region has 17 residues. The V end lost 0 bases, the J end lost 4 bases, and 18 bases lay between the germline ends. The CDR3 loop reads CASSEYILGEVSTEAFF. CDR3 in DNA: TGTGCCAGCAGTGAATATATTCTTGGGGAGGTGAGCACTGAAGCTTTCTTT.

The J gene is TRBJ2-7, the V gene TRBV14; 9 nucleotides agree with TRBD2. V lost 4 bases and J lost 4; bases outside the gene matches: 8. The germline V gene encodes CDR1 SGHDN and CDR2 FVKESK. CDR3 length: 15 residues. CDR3 amino acids: CASSPPGLAQYEQYF. The CDR3 bases are TGTGCCAGCAGCCCACCGGGACTAGCACAATACGAGCAGTACTTC.

This chain uses TRBV2 with TRBJ2-5; 14 nucleotides match TRBD2. Germline CDR1 reads SNHLY; CDR2 reads FYNNEI. Germline trimming cut 5 bases from V and 2 bases from J; bases unmatched to any gene: 4. This CDR3 comprises 16 residues. The CDR3 bases are TGTGCCAGCAGTAAAGGGACTAGCGGGGGACAAGAGACCCAGTACTTC. Its protein product is CASSKGTSGGQETQYF. The full variable domain, rest sourced from reference TRBV2 and TRBJ2-5, is EPEVTQTPSHQVTQMGQEVILRCVPISNHLYFYWYRQILGQKVEFLVSFYNNEISEKSEIFDDQFSVERPDGSNFTLKIRSTKLEDSAMYFCASSKGTSGGQETQYFGPGTRLLVL.

V and J are TRBV6-2 or TRBV6-3 and TRBJ2-7, with TRBD1 as a possible D gene (6 bases). CDR3 length equals 14 residues. V dropped 4 bases and J dropped 4 bases, with 14 bases sitting between them. Germline CDR1 and CDR2: MNHEY and SVGEGT. The CDR3 nucleotides read TGTGCCAGCAGTTTTTTACAGGGTTTATACGAGCAGTACTTC. Amino acids: CASSFLQGLYEQYF.

This clonotype was found many times. V and J are TRBV11-2 and TRBJ1-5; D unresolved. This CDR3 has 13 residues. Trimming took off 1 base at V and 8 bases at J, with 9 bases between the two ends. Looked up from germline, CDR1 is SGHAT and CDR2 is FQNNGV. CDR3 residues: CASSLGGMEPQHF. The CDR3 region has the DNA TGTGCCAGCAGCTTAGGAGGGATGGAGCCCCAGCATTTT. Full variable domain (outside the CDR3, taken from reference TRBV11-2 and TRBJ1-5): EAGVAQSPRYKIIEKRQSVAFWCNPISGHATLYWYQQILGQGPKLLIQFQNNGVVDDSQLPKDRFSAERLKGVDSTLKIQPAKLEDSAVYLCASSLGGMEPQHFGDGTRLSIL.

The V call is TRBV28, the J call TRBJ1-1, with TRBD1 identical over 11 bases. Germline V gene sequence: CDR1 MDHEN, CDR2 SYDVKM. CDR3 size: 15 residues. The junction had 5 bases not matched to a gene; V was cut back by 3 bases and J by 5 bases. The CDR3 sequence is CASSFPGTGGTEAFF. The DNA for the CDR3 is TGTGCCAGCAGTTTCCCCGGGACAGGGGGAACTGAAGCTTTCTTT.

The genes are TRBV20-1 and TRBJ1-1; no definite D call. The CDR3 has 13 residues. Germline CDR1 DFQATT, CDR2 SNEGSKA (reference sequence). Trimming took 1 base from V and 1 from J, leaving 7 bases between them. CDR3 protein: CSARVQENTEAFF. The CDR3, as DNA: TGCAGTGCTAGAGTCCAGGAGAACACTGAAGCTTTCTTT.

This chain joins TRBV11-1 and TRBJ2-7; 7 nucleotides line up with TRBD1. Germline CDR1 reads SGHAT; CDR2 reads FQDESV (reference sequence). This CDR3 contains 21 residues. The junction had 22 bases not matched to a gene; V was cut back by 1 base and J by 1 base. DNA for the CDR3: TGTGCCAGCAGCTTAGGGGAAGGGACAGACCTGGTTTGGGTAGATTCCTACGAGCAGTACTTC. Translation gives CASSLGEGTDLVWVDSYEQYF.

The sample holds one count of this clonotype. The chain joins TRBV11-2 to TRBJ2-1; tentative D call: TRBD1 (5 bases). V lost 6 bases to trimming and J lost 4 bases, with 22 bases between them. CDR3 length: 17 amino acids. From germline, CDR1 is SGHAT and CDR2 FQNNGV. The CDR3 spells CASRLSNFVTEYNEQFF. The CDR3 DNA reads TGTGCCAGCAGACTTAGTAATTTTGTGACAGAATACAATGAGCAGTTCTTC.

This clonotype came up once. A read error may be the cause here, since a much bigger clone is one base away. The rearrangement joins TRBV6-1 to TRBJ1-1; TRBD1 matches 9 bases. J lost 11 bases, V lost 1 base, and 5 bases had no gene match. The CDR3 is made up of 13 amino acids. Germline V gene data show CDR1 as MNHNS and CDR2 as SASEGT. CDR3 sequence: CASSEGTGAVAFF. The CDR3 DNA reads TGTGCCAGCAGTGAAGGGACAGGGGCGGTGGCTTTCTTT.

This chain uses TRBV7-3 with TRBJ1-2; TRBD1 is a possible D gene (5 bases). The CDR3 extends over 12 amino acids. Germline loops: CDR1 SGHTA, CDR2 FQGTGA. V was cut by 5 bases and J by 5 bases, with 9 bases left in between. CDR3: CASSIGTYGYTF. The CDR3 nucleotides are TGTGCCAGCAGCATCGGGACGTATGGCTACACCTTC.

Of note for this clonotype: A clone one base away is much larger, so this may be a read error. The rearrangement joins TRBV19 to TRBJ2-5; the D gene is possibly TRBD1 (5 bases). The CDR3 runs 15 residues. Germline loops: CDR1 LNHDA, CDR2 SQIVND (reference sequence). CDR3: CASSTPTERQGTQYF. For the CDR3, the DNA is TGTGCCAGTAGTACGCCGACAGAACGCCAAGGGACCCAGTACTTC.

This clonotype was seen only a few times. This sequence joins TRBV5-5 and TRBJ2-6; tentative D call: TRBD2 (6 bases). This CDR3 has 16 residues. CDR1 is SGHKS and CDR2 is YYEKEE in the germline V gene (reference sequence). The ends were cut back, 0 bases at V and 0 bases at J, with 7 bases in the middle. In nucleotides, the CDR3 is TGTGCCAGCAGCTTGGGGCGGGACTCTGGGGCCAACGTCCTGACTTTC. It yields the protein CASSLGRDSGANVLTF.

This clonotype appeared many times. The chain links TRBV25-1 to TRBJ2-7; 9 positions match TRBD1. Losses at the gene ends were 3 bases for V and 6 bases for J; bases not matched to a gene: 12. In germline, CDR1 is MGHDK, CDR2 SYGVNS. This CDR3 region has 16 residues. The CDR3 coding sequence is TGTGCCAGCAGTGACCCACCTGGGACAGGGTCAGGCGAGCAGTACTTC. It specifies CASSDPPGTGSGEQYF.

CDR3 loop: CASSFGQGNGYTF. For the CDR3, the DNA is TGCGCCAGCAGTTTCGGACAGGGAAACGGCTACACCTTC. This chain links TRBV5-1 with TRBJ1-2; 8 bases fit TRBD1. The germline gives CDR1 SGHRS, CDR2 YFSETQ. The ends lost 5 bases at V and 8 bases at J; junction bases unmatched: 8. The CDR3 contains 13 residues. The full variable domain, with the rest looked up from reference TRBV5-1 and TRBJ1-2, is KAGVTQTPRYLIKTRGQQVTLSCSPISGHRSVSWYQQTPGQGLQFLFEYFSETQRNKGNFPGRFSGRQFSNSRSEMNVSTLELGDSALYLCASSFGQGNGYTFGSGTRLTVV.

This clonotype was counted ten times or more. This sequence joins TRBV20-1 and TRBJ2-7; 8 bases map to TRBD1. V lost 1 base, J lost 4 bases, and 6 bases stayed unmatched. Germline V gene sequence: CDR1 DFQATT, CDR2 SNEGSKA (reference sequence). The CDR3 is made up of 14 amino acids. This CDR3 reads CSARGGTGRYEQYF. CDR3 bases: TGCAGTGCTAGAGGTGGGACAGGACGGTACGAGCAGTACTTC.

The chain recombines TRBV20-1 with TRBJ1-2; no reliable D call. The germline gives CDR1 DFQATT, CDR2 SNEGSKA (reference sequence). This CDR3 is built from 12 residues. V dropped 3 bases and J dropped 5 bases, with 10 bases sitting between them. CDR3 sequence reads: CSASGTEYGYTF. For the CDR3, the DNA is TGCAGTGCTAGTGGAACGGAGTATGGCTACACCTTC.

This clonotype was detected a few times. V is TRBV12-3 or TRBV12-4 and J is TRBJ1-3; no reliable D call. The CDR3 has 15 amino acids. V lost 1 base to trimming and J lost 1 base, with 8 bases between them. DNA for the CDR3: TGTGCCAGCAGTTTAGATGGGCAGTCTGGAAACACCATATATTTT. It yields the protein CASSLDGQSGNTIYF.

The V and J genes are TRBV3-1 and TRBJ2-5; 12 bases agree with TRBD1. The V and J ends lost 6 bases and 5 bases, in that order; junction bases with no gene match: 7. Germline V gene sequence: CDR1 LGHDT, CDR2 YNNKEL (reference sequence). This CDR3 contains 15 residues. The CDR3 reads CASRLGTGGLETQYF. The CDR3 coding sequence is TGTGCCAGCAGACTCGGGACAGGGGGCTTGGAGACCCAGTACTTC.

This clonotype occurred many times. The gene calls are TRBV7-8 and TRBJ2-7, with D maybe TRBD1 (6 bases). Trimming removed 5 bases at V and 2 bases at J, with 16 bases between. This CDR3 region has 15 residues. The germline V gene encodes CDR1 SGHVS and CDR2 FQNEAQ. Here the CDR3 reads CASSPRRTVAYEQYF. The CDR3 bases are TGTGCCAGCAGCCCGAGGAGGACAGTAGCCTACGAGCAGTACTTC. Using reference TRBV7-8 and TRBJ2-7 for the parts outside the CDR3, the full variable domain is GAGVSQSPRYKVAKRGQDVALRCDPISGHVSLFWYQQALGQGPEFLTYFQNEAQLDKSGLPSDRFFAERPEGSVSTLKIQRTQQEDSAVYLCASSPRRTVAYEQYFGPGTRLTVT.